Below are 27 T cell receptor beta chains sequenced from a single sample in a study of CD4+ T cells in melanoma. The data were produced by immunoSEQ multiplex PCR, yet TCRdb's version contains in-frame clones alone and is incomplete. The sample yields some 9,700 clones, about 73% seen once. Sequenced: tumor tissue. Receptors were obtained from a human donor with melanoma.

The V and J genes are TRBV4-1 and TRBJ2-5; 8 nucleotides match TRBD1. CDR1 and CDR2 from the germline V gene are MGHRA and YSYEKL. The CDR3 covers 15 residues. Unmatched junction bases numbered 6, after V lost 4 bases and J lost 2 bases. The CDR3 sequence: CASSRVDREQETQYF. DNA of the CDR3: TGCGCCAGCAGCCGCGTGGACAGGGAACAAGAGACCCAGTACTTC.

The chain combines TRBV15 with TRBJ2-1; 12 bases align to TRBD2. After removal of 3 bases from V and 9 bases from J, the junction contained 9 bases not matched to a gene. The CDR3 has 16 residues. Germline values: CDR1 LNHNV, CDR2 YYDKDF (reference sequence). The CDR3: CATSSSLAGGLSEQFF. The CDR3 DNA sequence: TGTGCCACCAGCAGTTCTCTAGCGGGGGGGCTTAGTGAGCAGTTCTTC.

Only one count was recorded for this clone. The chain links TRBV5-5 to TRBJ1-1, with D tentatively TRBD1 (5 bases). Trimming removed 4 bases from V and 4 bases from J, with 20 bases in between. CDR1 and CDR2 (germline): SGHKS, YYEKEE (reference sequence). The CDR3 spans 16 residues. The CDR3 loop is CASSRRRQSGGTEAFF. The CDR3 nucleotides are TGTGCCAGCAGCCGGCGACGACAGTCGGGGGGCACTGAAGCTTTCTTT.

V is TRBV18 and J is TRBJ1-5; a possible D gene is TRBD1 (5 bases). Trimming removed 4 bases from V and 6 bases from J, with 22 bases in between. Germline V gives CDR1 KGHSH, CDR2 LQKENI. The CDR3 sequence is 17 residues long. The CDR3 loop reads CASSRTGPGLSLQPQHF. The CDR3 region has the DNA TGTGCCAGCTCACGTACGGGACCCGGCCTTTCTCTTCAGCCCCAGCATTTT.

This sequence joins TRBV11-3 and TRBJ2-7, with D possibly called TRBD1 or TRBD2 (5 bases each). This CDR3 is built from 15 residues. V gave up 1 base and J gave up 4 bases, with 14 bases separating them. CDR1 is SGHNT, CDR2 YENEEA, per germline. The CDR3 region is CASSLGVGTGYEQYF. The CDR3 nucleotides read TGTGCCAGCAGCTTAGGTGTTGGGACGGGTTACGAGCAGTACTTC.

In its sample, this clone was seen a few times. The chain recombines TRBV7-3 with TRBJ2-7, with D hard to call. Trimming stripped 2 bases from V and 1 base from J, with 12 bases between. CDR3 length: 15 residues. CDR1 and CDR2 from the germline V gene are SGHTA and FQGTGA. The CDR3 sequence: CASSLGLGSSYEQYF. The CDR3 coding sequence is TGTGCCAGCAGCTTAGGTCTCGGGTCGTCCTACGAGCAGTACTTC.

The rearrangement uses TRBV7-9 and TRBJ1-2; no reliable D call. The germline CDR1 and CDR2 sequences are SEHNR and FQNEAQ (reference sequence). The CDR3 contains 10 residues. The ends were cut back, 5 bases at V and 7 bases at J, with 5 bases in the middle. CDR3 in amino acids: CASSVRGYTF. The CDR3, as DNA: TGTGCCAGCAGCGTTCGTGGCTACACCTTC.

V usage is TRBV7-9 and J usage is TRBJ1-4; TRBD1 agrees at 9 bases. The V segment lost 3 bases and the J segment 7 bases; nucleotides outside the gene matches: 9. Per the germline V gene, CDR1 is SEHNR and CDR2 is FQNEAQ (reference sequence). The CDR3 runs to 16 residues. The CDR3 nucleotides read TGTGCCAGCAGCTTGGGTTTTGGGACAGGGACTGAAAAACTGTTTTTT. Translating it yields CASSLGFGTGTEKLFF.

The CDR3 loop reads CASEGQGLNYGYTF. The CDR3 DNA is TGTGCCAGCGAGGGACAGGGCCTTAACTATGGCTACACCTTC. The chain combines TRBV28 with TRBJ1-2; 9 bases match TRBD1. Germline CDR1 and CDR2: MDHEN and SYDVKM. The ends lost 8 bases at V and 1 base at J; junction bases unmatched: 5. This CDR3 region has 14 residues.

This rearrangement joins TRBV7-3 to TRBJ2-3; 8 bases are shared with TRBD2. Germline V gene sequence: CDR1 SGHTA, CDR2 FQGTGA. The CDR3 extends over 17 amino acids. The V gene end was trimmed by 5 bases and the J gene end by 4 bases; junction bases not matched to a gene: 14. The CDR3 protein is CASSPGTSSVLADTQYF. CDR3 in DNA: TGTGCCAGCAGCCCCGGGACTAGTTCGGTGCTGGCAGATACGCAGTATTTT. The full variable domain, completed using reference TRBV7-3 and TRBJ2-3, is GAGVSQTPSNKVTEKGKYVELRCDPISGHTALYWYRQSLGQGPEFLIYFQGTGAADDSGLPNDRFFAVRPEGSVSTLKIQRTERGDSAVYLCASSPGTSSVLADTQYFGPGTRLTVL.

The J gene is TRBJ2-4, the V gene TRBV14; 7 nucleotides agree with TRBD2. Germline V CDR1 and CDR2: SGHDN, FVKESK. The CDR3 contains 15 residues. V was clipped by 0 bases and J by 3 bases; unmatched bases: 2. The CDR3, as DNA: TGTGCCAGCAGCCAAGACGGCGGGGGCAAAAACATTCAGTACTTC. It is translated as CASSQDGGGKNIQYF.

CDR3 DNA: TGTGCCAGCAGAAAAACTAGCGGGGGAGGGGAGCTGTTTTTT. Translated: CASRKTSGGGELFF. The chain uses TRBV6-5 and TRBJ2-2; TRBD2 aligns across 11 bases. The CDR3 consists of 14 residues. The V segment lost 6 bases and the J segment 8 bases; nucleotides outside the gene matches: 5. Germline CDR1 reads MNHEY; CDR2 reads SVGAGI.

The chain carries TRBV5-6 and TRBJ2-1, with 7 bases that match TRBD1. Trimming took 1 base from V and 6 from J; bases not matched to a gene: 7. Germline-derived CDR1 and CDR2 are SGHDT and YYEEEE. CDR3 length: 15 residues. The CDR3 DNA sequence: TGTGCCAGCAGCTTGCCCAGGGGGAAGGGCAATGAGCAGTTCTTC. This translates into CASSLPRGKGNEQFF.

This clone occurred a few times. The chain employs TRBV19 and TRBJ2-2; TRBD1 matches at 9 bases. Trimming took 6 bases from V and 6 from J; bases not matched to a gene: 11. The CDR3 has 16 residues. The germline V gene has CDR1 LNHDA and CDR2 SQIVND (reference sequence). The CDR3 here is CASRPRTGAVAGELFF. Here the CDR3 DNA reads TGTGCCAGTAGACCCCGGACAGGGGCGGTTGCCGGGGAGCTGTTTTTT.

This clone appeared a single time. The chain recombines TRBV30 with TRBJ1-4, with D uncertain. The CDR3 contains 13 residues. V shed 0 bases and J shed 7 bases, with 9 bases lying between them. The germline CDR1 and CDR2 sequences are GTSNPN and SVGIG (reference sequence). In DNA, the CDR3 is TGTGCCTGGAGTGTGAAGGCGGGTGAAAAACTGTTTTTT. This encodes CAWSVKAGEKLFF.

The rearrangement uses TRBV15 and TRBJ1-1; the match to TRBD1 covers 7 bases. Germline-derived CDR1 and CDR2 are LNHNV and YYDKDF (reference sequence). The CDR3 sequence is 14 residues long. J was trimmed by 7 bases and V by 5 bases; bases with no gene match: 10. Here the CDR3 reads CATSQQGRLFEAFF. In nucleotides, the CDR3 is TGTGCCACCAGCCAACAGGGGCGCTTATTTGAAGCTTTCTTT.

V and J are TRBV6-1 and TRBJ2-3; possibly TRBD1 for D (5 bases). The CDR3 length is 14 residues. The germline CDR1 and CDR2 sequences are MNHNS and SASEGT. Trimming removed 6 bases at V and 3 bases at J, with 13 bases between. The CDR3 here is CASRYQGATDTQYF. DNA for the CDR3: TGTGCCAGCAGGTATCAGGGCGCGACAGATACGCAGTATTTT.

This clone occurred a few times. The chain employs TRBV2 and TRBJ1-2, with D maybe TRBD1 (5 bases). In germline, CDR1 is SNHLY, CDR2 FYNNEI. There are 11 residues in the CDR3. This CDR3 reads CASGKGFGYTF. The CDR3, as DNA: TGTGCGTCAGGGAAAGGGTTTGGCTACACCTTC.

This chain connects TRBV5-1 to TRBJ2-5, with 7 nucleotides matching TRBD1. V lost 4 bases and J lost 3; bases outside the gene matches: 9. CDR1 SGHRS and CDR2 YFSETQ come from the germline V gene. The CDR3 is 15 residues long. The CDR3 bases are TGCGCCAGCAGCAGGGACAGCAACACTAAAGAGACCCAGTACTTC. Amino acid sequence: CASSRDSNTKETQYF.

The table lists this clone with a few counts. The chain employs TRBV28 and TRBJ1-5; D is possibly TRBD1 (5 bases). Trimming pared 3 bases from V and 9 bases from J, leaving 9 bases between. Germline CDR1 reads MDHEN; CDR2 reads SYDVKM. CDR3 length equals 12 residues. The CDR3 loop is CASSLPRGPQHF. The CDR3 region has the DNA TGTGCCAGCAGTTTGCCAAGGGGGCCCCAGCATTTT.

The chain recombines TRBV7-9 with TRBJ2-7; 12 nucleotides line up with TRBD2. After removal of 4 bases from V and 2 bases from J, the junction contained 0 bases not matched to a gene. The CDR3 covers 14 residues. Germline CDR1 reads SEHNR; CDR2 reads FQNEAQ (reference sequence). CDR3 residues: CASSWTSGAYEQYF. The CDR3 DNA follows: TGTGCCAGCAGCTGGACTAGCGGGGCCTACGAGCAGTACTTC.

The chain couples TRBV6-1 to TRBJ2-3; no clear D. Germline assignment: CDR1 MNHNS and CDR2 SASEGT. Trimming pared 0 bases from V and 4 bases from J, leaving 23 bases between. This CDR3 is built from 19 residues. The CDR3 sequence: CASSEAGMMQFRSADTQYF. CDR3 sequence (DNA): TGTGCCAGCAGTGAAGCGGGAATGATGCAGTTCAGGTCAGCAGATACGCAGTATTTT.

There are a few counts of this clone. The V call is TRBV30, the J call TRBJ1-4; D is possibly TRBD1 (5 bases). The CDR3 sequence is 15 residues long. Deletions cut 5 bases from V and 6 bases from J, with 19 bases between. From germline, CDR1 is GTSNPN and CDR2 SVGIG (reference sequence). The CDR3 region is CAWGGAAPVDEKLFF. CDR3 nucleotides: TGTGCCTGGGGAGGGGCGGCCCCGGTCGATGAAAAACTGTTTTTT.

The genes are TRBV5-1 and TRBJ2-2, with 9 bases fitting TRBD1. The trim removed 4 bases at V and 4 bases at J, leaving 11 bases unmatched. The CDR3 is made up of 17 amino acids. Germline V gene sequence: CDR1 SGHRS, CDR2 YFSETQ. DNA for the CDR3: TGCGCCAGCAGCCTGGAATACGGGACAGGGCCCACCGGGGAGCTGTTTTTT. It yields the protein CASSLEYGTGPTGELFF.

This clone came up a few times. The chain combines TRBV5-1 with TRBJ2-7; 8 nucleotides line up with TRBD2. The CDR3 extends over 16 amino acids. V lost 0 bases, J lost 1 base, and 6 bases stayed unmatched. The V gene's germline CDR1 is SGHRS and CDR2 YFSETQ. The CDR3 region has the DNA TGCGCCAGCAGCTTGGCCGGGACTAGGGTTTCCTACGAGCAGTACTTC. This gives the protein CASSLAGTRVSYEQYF.

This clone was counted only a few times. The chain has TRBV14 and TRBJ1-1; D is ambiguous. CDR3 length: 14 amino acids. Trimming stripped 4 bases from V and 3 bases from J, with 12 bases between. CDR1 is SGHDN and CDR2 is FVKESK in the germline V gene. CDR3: CASSPGRKDTEAFF. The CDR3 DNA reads TGTGCCAGCAGCCCGGGCAGGAAGGACACTGAAGCTTTCTTT.

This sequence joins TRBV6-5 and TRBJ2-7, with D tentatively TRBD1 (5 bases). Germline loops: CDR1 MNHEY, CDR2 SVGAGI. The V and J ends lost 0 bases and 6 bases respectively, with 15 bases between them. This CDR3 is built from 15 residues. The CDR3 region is CASSYSRARASEQYF. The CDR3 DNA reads TGTGCCAGCAGTTACTCCCGGGCCAGGGCGAGCGAGCAGTACTTC.